A selection of T cell receptor beta chains follows, all from one sample in a study of blood T cell repertoires in COVID-19. Assay: immunoSEQ multiplex PCR; the TCRdb copy retains only in-frame clones and omits some. The sample contains about 43,000 clones, 86% of which appear only once. Sequences were obtained from peripheral blood. The receptors derive from a man in his fifties or sixties with active COVID-19. Both conserved end residues are part of each CDR3. A D gene is named only where the DNA matches it firmly. Size values are once, few and many counts, or a class for expanded clones, and some rows have none.

v_call	clone_size	d_call	j_call	cdr3_nt	cdr3_aa
TRBV6-2/TRBV6-3	-	TRBD2	TRBJ2-1	TGTGCCAGCAGTTACTCGAGGAGGGGGGGACTAGCGGGAGGGAACAATGAGCAGTTCTTC	CASSYSRRGGLAGGNNEQFF
TRBV19	-	TRBD2	TRBJ2-1	TGTGCCAGTAGTGTTCTAGCGGGAGTACCCTCTAACAGGTTCTTC	CASSVLAGVPSNRFF
TRBV4-3	-	TRBD1	TRBJ2-7	TGCGCCAGCAGCCAAGATGGTACAGGGGGAGGTTACGAGCAGTACTTC	CASSQDGTGGGYEQYF
TRBV7-8	-	TRBD2	TRBJ2-5	TGTGCCAGCAGCTTAAGACTAGCGGGAGAGCTGGGAGAGACCCAGTACTTC	CASSLRLAGELGETQYF
TRBV24-1	-	TRBD2	TRBJ2-3	TGTGCCACCAGTGAGTTGGGGGCTAGCGGGAGTCCAGATACGCAGTATTTT	CATSELGASGSPDTQYF
TRBV1	few	-	TRBJ2-7	TGCACCAGCACTTCTACTCGGGGAGCGTCCTACGAGCAGTACTTC	CTSTSTRGASYEQYF
TRBV19	once	TRBD2	TRBJ2-1	TGTGCCAGTGGCCTAAGCGGGAGCCCTGGGGATGAGCAGTTCTTC	CASGLSGSPGDEQFF
TRBV6-1	once	-	TRBJ1-5	TGTGCCAGCAGTGCGCCACTGCAGGGGACGGGGAGTCAGCCCCAGCATTTT	CASSAPLQGTGSQPQHF
TRBV12-3/TRBV12-4	-	-	TRBJ2-5	TGTGCCAGCAGTTTTCCAGGTCAAGAGACCCAGTACTTC	CASSFPGQETQYF
TRBV7-9	few	TRBD1	TRBJ2-3	TGTGCCAGCAGCCCACAGGGGGCAGGGGATACGCAGTATTTT	CASSPQGAGDTQYF
TRBV19	-	-	TRBJ1-2	TGTGCCACCCTCCCTGGGGCGGTTGGCTATGGCTACACCTTC	CATLPGAVGYGYTF
TRBV5-1	-	-	TRBJ2-3	TGCGCCAGCAGCTTGGATATAGGAGGGACGGTAGATACGCAGTATTTT	CASSLDIGGTVDTQYF
TRBV7-2	-	-	TRBJ1-1	TGTGCCAGCAAAGTGACAAGGAACACTGAAGCTTTCTTT	CASKVTRNTEAFF
TRBV2	once	TRBD1	TRBJ2-5	TGTGCCAGCAGGACAACAGGGGGCGCAGAGACCCAGTACTTC	CASRTTGGAETQYF
TRBV6-2/TRBV6-3	-	TRBD2	TRBJ2-4	TGTGCCAGCAGTTACAACCCACGACTAGCGGGTCCCGAAAGGGGAAAAAACATTCAGTACTTC	CASSYNPRLAGPERGKNIQYF
TRBV18	-	TRBD2	TRBJ2-1	TGTGCCAGCTCACCCCAAGCGGGAATAACCGACAATGAGCAGTTCTTC	CASSPQAGITDNEQFF
TRBV10-2	-	TRBD2	TRBJ2-1	TGCGCCAGCAGTGATTTAGCGGGAGCGATCGATGAGCAGTTCTTC	CASSDLAGAIDEQFF
TRBV19	-	-	TRBJ1-6	TGTGCCAGTAGTATAGCAGGCAGGGGATCTGATTCACCCCTCCACTTT	CASSIAGRGSDSPLHF
TRBV19	-	TRBD1	TRBJ2-2	TGTGCCAGGGGGGGACAGGTAAAAAACACCGGGGAGCTGTTTTTT	CARGGQVKNTGELFF
TRBV9	once	-	TRBJ2-5	TGTGCCAGCAGCGTAGCAGGCGAAGGGGGACGGGAGACCCAGTACTTC	CASSVAGEGGRETQYF
TRBV2	-	TRBD1	TRBJ1-6	TGTGCCAGCAGCCGGGACAGGGCAAATTCACCCCTCCACTTT	CASSRDRANSPLHF
TRBV27	-	TRBD1	TRBJ1-1	TGTGCCAGCAGCATGGACAGGCTGAACACTGAAGCTTTCTTT	CASSMDRLNTEAFF
TRBV7-2	once	TRBD1	TRBJ2-7	TGTGCCAGCAGCGTAGCACAGGGGACCTACGAGCAGTACTTC	CASSVAQGTYEQYF
TRBV6-5	-	TRBD1	TRBJ2-2	TGTGCCAGCAGTTGGGGACAGGGGGCCGGGGAGCTGTTTTTT	CASSWGQGAGELFF
TRBV6-6	-	-	TRBJ2-6	TGTGCCAGCAGTCCACAGGGGGCGGGGGGAATTGGGGCCAACGTCCTGACTTTC	CASSPQGAGGIGANVLTF
TRBV6-4	-	TRBD1	TRBJ1-2	TGTGCCAGCAGCGTACAGGAGGGGGCCTTCTATGGCTACACCTTC	CASSVQEGAFYGYTF
TRBV11-2	-	-	TRBJ1-6	TGTGCCAGCAGCTTAGTCGGTTCACCCCTCCACTTT	CASSLVGSPLHF
TRBV14	few	TRBD2	TRBJ2-2	TGTGCCAGCAGCAATGGACTAGCGGGAGTCACCGGGGAGCTGTTTTTT	CASSNGLAGVTGELFF
TRBV9	-	-	TRBJ1-5	TGTGCCAGCAGCTTAACCCCGGAGGCGGGTGAGCCCCAGCATTTT	CASSLTPEAGEPQHF
TRBV3-1/TRBV3-2	-	TRBD2	TRBJ2-1	TGTGCCAGCAGCCCCAGCGGGAGACCCTACAATGAGCAGTTCTTC	CASSPSGRPYNEQFF
TRBV27	-	-	TRBJ2-2	TGTGCCAGCAGTTTTTTAGCCGGGGAGCTGTTTTTT	CASSFLAGELFF
TRBV7-2	-	TRBD1	TRBJ2-7	TGTGCCAGCAGCCCTAGATTTGATGGACAGGGGGCCTACGAGCAGTACTTC	CASSPRFDGQGAYEQYF
TRBV3-1/TRBV3-2	-	-	TRBJ2-3	TGTGCCAGCAGCCAAGATTGGGGGGGCTCCACAGATACGCAGTATTTT	CASSQDWGGSTDTQYF
TRBV28	once	TRBD1	TRBJ2-1	TGTGCCAGCAGTACCTTCGGGACAGGGTATCTCTACAATGAGCAGTTCTTC	CASSTFGTGYLYNEQFF
TRBV2	once	-	TRBJ1-5	TGTGCCAGCAGTGAAGAGAGAGGGAATCAGCCCCAGCATTTT	CASSEERGNQPQHF
TRBV6-4	-	TRBD1	TRBJ2-1	TGTGCCAGCAGTGACCCGGGACAGGGGAAGTCCAGTGAGCAGTTCTTC	CASSDPGQGKSSEQFF
TRBV19	-	-	TRBJ2-3	TGTGCCAGTAGTTCTCGACTCGGCGACACAGATACGCAGTATTTT	CASSSRLGDTDTQYF